This TCR beta chain derives from a study of T-cell memory formation after mild COVID-19. The CDR3 has 15 residues. Germline CDR1 and CDR2: SEHNR and FQNEAQ (reference sequence). Trimming removed 3 bases at V and 10 bases at J, with 21 bases between. This clonotype has just a few counts. From the 5' RACE reads, TCRdb called clonotypes with MiXCR, one entry per CDR3 protein. Of around 390,000 distinct CDR3 sequences listed, about 16% are singletons. Source material: PBMCs or a T cell subset sorted from them (not recorded which). The rearrangement uses TRBV7-9 and TRBJ2-5; D may be TRBD1 (6 bases). The origin of this receptor is a man between 18 and 29 years old who had mild COVID-19 (a few samples of this study predate the infection). Cell type and time point are not known. The CDR3 sequence: CASSFRQDILRDQYF. The CDR3 coding sequence is TGTGCCAGCAGCTTCCGACAGGATATTTTGAGAGACCAGTACTTC.